The clone carrying this TCR beta chain was counted ten times or more. The antigen is not known. TCRdb keeps only in-frame clones here, not all; method: immunoSEQ multiplex PCR. The data list 37,000 or so clones, none observed once; about 6.2% falls to the top ten. The entry originates in a study of T cells after posttransplantation cyclophosphamide. Study-level results: Donor-recipient repertoire similarity was low at 1-2 months, rising over year one.

Germline CDR1 and CDR2: MDHEN and SYDVKM. The CDR3 is 15 amino acids. Trimming took 5 bases from V and 2 from J; bases not matched to a gene: 4. This rearrangement joins TRBV28 to TRBJ1-5; 9 bases are shared with TRBD1. The sequence came from a man aged 25 to 40 in good health and a related stem cell transplant donor. The source material was PBMCs. The CDR3 nucleotides are TGTGCCAGCAGTCGGACAGGGGCTGGCAATCAGCCCCAGCATTTT. This encodes CASSRTGAGNQPQHF.